The TCR beta chain described here comes from a study of blood T cell repertoires in COVID-19. Study overall: COVID-19 samples from acute and convalescent phases originated in the United States, Italy and Spain. The analysed material was cDNA or gDNA that came from T cells, B-cell-depleted T cells, or PBMCs.

Seattle researchers signed up patients amid active infection and tracked them longitudinally. Under the authors' procedure: Estimates of nucleated cell counts were drawn from the amplification of reference gene primers. Libraries were prepared by immunoSEQ multiplex PCR; TCRdb keeps only in-frame clonotypes and omits some of them. V, J and clone size derive from that table, while D and trimming were established from the DNA sequence. The table includes over 150,000 clones, roughly 84% detected once. The CDR3 totals 12 residues. V shed 1 base and J shed 4 bases, with 4 bases lying between them. Per the germline V gene, CDR1 is SGHTA and CDR2 is FQGNSA.

The chain has TRBV7-2 and TRBJ1-2, with no clear D. This sequence originates from a woman aged 55 to 70 with COVID-19, enrolled during active disease. Sequencing input: peripheral blood. The CDR3 nucleotides read TGTGCCAGCAGCTTAGACAGCTATGGCTACACCTTC. Amino acids: CASSLDSYGYTF.